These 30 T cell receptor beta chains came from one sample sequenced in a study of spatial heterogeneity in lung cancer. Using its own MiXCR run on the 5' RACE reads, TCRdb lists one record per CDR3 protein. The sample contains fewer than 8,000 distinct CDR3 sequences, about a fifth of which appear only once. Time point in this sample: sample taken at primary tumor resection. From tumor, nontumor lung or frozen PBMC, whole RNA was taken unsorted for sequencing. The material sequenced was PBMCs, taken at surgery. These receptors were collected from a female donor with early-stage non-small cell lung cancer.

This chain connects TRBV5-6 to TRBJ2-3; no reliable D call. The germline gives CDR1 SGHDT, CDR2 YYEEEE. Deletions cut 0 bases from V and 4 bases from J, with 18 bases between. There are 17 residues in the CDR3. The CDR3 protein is CASSLAVGSTFADTQYF. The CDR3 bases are TGTGCCAGCAGCTTGGCCGTCGGGTCGACCTTTGCAGATACGCAGTATTTT.

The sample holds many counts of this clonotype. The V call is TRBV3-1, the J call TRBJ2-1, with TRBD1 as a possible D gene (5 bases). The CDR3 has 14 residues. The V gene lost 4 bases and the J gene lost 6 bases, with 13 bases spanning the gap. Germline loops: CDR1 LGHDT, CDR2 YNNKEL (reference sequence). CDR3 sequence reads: CASSPQGWGNEQFF. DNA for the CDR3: TGTGCCAGCAGCCCTCAGGGATGGGGCAATGAGCAGTTCTTC.

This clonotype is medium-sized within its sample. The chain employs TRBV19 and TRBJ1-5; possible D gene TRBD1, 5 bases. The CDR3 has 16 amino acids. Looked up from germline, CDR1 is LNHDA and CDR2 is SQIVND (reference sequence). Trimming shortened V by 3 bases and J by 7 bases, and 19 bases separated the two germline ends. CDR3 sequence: CASSIPGPGGEQPQHF. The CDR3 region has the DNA TGTGCCAGTAGTATCCCGGGGCCGGGGGGAGAACAGCCCCAGCATTTT.

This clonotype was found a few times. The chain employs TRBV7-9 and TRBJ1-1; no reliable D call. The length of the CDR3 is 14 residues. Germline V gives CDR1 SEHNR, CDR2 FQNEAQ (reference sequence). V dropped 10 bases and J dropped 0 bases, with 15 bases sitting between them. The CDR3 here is CATREWNLNTEAFF. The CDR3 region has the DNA TGTGCCACCCGGGAGTGGAATTTGAACACTGAAGCTTTCTTT.

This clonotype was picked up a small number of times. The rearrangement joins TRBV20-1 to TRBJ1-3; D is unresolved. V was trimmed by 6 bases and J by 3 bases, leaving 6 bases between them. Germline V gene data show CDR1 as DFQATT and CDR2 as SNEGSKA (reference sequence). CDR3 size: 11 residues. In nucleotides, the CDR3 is TGCAGTGCCCCTAATGGAAACACCATATATTTT. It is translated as CSAPNGNTIYF.

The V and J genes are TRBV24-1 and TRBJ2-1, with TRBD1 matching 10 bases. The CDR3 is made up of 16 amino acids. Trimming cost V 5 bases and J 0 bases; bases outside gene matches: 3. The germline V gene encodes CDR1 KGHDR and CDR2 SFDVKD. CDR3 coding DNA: TGTGCCACCAGTGTCGGGACAGGGGACTCCTACAATGAGCAGTTCTTC. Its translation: CATSVGTGDSYNEQFF.

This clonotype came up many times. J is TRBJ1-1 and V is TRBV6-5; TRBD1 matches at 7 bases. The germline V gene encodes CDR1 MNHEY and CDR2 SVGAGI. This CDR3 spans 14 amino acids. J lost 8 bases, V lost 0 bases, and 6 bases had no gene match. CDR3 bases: TGTGCCAGCAGTTACTCGGAGGGGGCGGAGGAAGCTTTCTTT. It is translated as CASSYSEGAEEAFF.

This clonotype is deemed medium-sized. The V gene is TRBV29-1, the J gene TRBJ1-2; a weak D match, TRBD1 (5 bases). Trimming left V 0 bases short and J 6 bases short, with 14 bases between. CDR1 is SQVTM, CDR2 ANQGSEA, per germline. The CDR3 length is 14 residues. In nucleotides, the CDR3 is TGCAGCGTTGAAGAGGCTGGCAGGGTGGATGGCTACACCTTC. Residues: CSVEEAGRVDGYTF.

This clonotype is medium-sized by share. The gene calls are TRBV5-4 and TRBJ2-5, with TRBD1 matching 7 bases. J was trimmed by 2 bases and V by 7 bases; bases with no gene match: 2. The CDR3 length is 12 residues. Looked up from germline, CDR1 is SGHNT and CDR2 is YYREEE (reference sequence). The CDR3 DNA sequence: TGTGCCAGCGGACAGGAACAAGAGACCCAGTACTTC. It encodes CASGQEQETQYF. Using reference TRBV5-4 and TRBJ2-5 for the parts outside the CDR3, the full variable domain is ETGVTQSPTHLIKTRGQQVTLRCSSQSGHNTVSWYQQALGQGPQFIFQYYREEENGRGNFPPRFSGLQFPNYSSELNVNALELDDSALYLCASGQEQETQYFGPGTRLLVL.

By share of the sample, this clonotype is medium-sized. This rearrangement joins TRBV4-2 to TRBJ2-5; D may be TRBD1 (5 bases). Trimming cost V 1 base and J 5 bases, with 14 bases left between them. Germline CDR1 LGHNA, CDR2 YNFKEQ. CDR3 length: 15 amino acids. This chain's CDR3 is CASSQAGTGVETQYF. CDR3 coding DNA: TGTGCCAGCAGCCAAGCAGGAACAGGAGTGGAGACCCAGTACTTC.

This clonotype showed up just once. CDR3 amino acids: CASILGTEETQYF. The DNA of the CDR3 is TGTGCCAGCATCCTCGGGACTGAAGAGACCCAGTACTTC. This rearrangement joins TRBV12-3 or TRBV12-4 to TRBJ2-5; D possibly corresponds to TRBD2 (6 bases). The CDR3 loop spans 13 amino acids. The V and J ends lost 7 bases and 3 bases respectively, with 12 bases between them.

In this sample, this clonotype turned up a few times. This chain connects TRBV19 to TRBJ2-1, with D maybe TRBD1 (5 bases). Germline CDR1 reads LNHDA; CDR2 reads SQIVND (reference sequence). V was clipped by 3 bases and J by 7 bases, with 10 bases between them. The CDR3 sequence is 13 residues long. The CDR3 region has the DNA TGTGCCAGTAGTATTGTTGCAGGGAATGAGCAGTTCTTC. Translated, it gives CASSIVAGNEQFF.

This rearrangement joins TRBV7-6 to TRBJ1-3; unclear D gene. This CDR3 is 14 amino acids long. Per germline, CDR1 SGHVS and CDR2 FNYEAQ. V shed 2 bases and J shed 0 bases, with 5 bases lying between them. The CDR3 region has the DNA TGTGCCAGCAGCTTAACGGCCTCTGGAAACACCATATATTTT. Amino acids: CASSLTASGNTIYF. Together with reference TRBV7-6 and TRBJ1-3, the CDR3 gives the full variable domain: GAGVSQSPRYKVTKRGQDVALRCDPISGHVSLYWYRQALGQGPEFLTYFNYEAQQDKSGLPNDRFSAERPEGSISTLTIQRTEQRDSAMYRCASSLTASGNTIYFGEGSWLTVV.

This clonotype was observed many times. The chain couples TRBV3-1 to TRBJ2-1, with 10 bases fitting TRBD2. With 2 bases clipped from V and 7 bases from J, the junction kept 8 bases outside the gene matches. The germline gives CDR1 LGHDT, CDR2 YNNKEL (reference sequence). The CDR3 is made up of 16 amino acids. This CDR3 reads CASSQLLAGVMNEQFF. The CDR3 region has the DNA TGTGCCAGCAGCCAACTCCTAGCGGGAGTTATGAATGAGCAGTTCTTC.

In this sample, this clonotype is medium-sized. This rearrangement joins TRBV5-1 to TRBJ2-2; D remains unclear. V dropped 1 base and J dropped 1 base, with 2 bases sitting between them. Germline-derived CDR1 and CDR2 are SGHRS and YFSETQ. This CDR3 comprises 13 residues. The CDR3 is CASSLLNTGELFF. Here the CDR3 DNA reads TGCGCCAGCAGCTTGTTGAACACCGGGGAGCTGTTTTTT.

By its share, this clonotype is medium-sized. CDR3 in amino acids: CSVGSGETQYF. The CDR3 coding sequence is TGCAGCGTTGGCTCGGGGGAGACCCAGTACTTC. The chain combines TRBV29-1 with TRBJ2-5; possibly TRBD2 for D (5 bases). This CDR3 has 11 residues. V lost 4 bases and J lost 5, with 8 bases in between. CDR1 is SQVTM, CDR2 ANQGSEA, per germline.

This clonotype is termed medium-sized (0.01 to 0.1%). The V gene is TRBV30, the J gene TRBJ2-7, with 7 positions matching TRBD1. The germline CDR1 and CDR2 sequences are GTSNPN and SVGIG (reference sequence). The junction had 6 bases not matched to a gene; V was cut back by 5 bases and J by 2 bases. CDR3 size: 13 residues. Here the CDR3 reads CAWGTAFTYEQYF. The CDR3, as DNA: TGTGCCTGGGGGACAGCCTTCACCTACGAGCAGTACTTC.

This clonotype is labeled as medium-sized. The CDR3 region has the DNA TGTGCCAGCAGCTTAGAGTGGTACGATGAGCAGTTCTTC. As protein: CASSLEWYDEQFF. The chain links TRBV7-9 to TRBJ2-1; no definite D call. The V and J ends lost 1 base and 8 bases respectively, with 9 bases between them. Germline assignment: CDR1 SEHNR and CDR2 FQNEAQ (reference sequence). This CDR3 has 13 amino acids.

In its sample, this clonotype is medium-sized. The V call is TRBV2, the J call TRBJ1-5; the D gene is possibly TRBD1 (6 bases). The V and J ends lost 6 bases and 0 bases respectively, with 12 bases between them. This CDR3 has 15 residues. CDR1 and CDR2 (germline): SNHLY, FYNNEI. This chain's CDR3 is CASRRTAYSNQPQHF. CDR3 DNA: TGTGCCAGCAGGCGGACAGCTTATAGCAATCAGCCCCAGCATTTT.

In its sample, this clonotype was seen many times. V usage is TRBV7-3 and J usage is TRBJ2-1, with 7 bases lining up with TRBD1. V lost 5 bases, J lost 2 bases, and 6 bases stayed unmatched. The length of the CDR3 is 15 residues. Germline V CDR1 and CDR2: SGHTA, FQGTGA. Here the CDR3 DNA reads TGTGCCAGCAGCCCCGGGACAGTCACCTACAATGAGCAGTTCTTC. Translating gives CASSPGTVTYNEQFF.

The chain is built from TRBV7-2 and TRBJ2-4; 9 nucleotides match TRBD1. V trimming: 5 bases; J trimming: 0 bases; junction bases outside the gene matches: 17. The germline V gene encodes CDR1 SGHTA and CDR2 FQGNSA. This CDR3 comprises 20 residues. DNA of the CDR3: TGTGCCAGCAGCCCCCGGCCGGGACAGGGAAATTTCGGAGCCAAAAACATTCAGTACTTC. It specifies CASSPRPGQGNFGAKNIQYF.

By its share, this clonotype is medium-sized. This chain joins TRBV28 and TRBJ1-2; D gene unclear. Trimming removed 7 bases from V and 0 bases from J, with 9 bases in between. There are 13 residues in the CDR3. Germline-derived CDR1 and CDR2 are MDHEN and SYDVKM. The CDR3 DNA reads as TGTGCCAGCACCAGCCAGACTAACTATGGCTACACCTTC. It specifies CASTSQTNYGYTF.

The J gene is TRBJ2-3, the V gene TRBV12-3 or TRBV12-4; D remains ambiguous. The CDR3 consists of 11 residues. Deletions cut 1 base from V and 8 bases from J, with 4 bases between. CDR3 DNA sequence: TGTGCCAGCAGTTTAGGGGCTACGCAGTATTTT. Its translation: CASSLGATQYF.

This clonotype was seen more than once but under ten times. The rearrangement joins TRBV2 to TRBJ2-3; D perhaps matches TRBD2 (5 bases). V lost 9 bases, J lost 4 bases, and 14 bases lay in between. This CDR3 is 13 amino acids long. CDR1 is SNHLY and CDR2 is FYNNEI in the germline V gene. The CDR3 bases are TGTGCCAGTGACTACTCCGCCGCAGATACGCAGTATTTT. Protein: CASDYSAADTQYF.

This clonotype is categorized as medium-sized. This CDR3 is CSVEVPRGGTGGRGTEAFF. In DNA, the CDR3 is TGCAGCGTTGAAGTCCCACGAGGGGGGACAGGGGGCCGAGGCACTGAAGCTTTCTTT. J is TRBJ1-1 and V is TRBV29-1; TRBD1 aligns across 12 bases. CDR3 length: 19 amino acids. V lost 1 base to trimming and J lost 4 bases; unmatched junction nucleotides: 16. Germline V CDR1 and CDR2: SQVTM, ANQGSEA. The variable domain in full, with the rest retrieved from reference TRBV29-1 and TRBJ1-1, is SAVISQKPSRDICQRGTSLTIQCQVDSQVTMMFWYRQQPGQSLTLIATANQGSEATYESGFVIDKFPISRPNLTFSTLTVSNMSPEDSSIYLCSVEVPRGGTGGRGTEAFFGQGTRLTVV.

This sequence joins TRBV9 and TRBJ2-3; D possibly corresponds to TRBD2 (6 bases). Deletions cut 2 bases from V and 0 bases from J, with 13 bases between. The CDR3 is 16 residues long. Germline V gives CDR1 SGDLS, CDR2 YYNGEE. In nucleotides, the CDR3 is TGTGCCAGCAGCGTCCCCGTAGCGGCTAGCACAGATACGCAGTATTTT. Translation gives CASSVPVAASTDTQYF.

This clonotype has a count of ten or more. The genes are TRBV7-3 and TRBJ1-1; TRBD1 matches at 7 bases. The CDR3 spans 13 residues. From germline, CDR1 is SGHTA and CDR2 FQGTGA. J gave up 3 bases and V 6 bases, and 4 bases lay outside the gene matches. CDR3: CASRVRGDTEAFF. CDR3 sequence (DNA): TGTGCCAGCAGGGTCAGGGGGGACACTGAAGCTTTCTTT.

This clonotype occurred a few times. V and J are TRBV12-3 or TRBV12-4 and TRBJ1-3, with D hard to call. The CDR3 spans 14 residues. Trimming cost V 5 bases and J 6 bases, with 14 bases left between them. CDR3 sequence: CASSQGQRENTIYF. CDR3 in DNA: TGTGCCAGCAGTCAAGGGCAGAGGGAAAACACCATATATTTT.

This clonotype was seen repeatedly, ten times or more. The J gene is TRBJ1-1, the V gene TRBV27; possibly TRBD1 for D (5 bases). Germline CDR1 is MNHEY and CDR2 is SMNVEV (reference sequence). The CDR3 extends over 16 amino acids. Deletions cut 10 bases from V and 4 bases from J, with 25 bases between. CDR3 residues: CATGMAGFGGGTEAFF. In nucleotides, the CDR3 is TGTGCCACGGGAATGGCAGGGTTCGGCGGTGGCACTGAAGCTTTCTTT.

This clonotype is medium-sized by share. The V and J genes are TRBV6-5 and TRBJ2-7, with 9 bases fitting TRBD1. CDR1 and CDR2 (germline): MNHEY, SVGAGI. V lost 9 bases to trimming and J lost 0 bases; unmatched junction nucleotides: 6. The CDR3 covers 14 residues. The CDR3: CASRRTGDSYEQYF. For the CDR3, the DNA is TGTGCCAGTCGACGGACAGGGGACTCCTACGAGCAGTACTTC.